These 15 T cell receptor beta chains were all obtained from the same sample, sequenced in a study of blood T cell repertoires in COVID-19. Produced via immunoSEQ multiplex PCR; TCRdb's table is partial and in-frame only. The sample consists of some 270,000 clones, roughly 89% of them appearing once. What was sequenced was peripheral blood. Every receptor here comes from a woman aged 40 to 50 who had recovered from COVID-19.

In this sample, this clone turned up once. The genes are TRBV11-2 and TRBJ1-3; D is unresolved. CDR3 length: 18 amino acids. Germline V lookup: CDR1 SGHAT, CDR2 FQNNGV. V was trimmed by 1 base and J by 0 bases, leaving 16 bases between them. The CDR3 nucleotides are TGTGCCAGCAGCTTAGCCCGGGTGCCTCTTTACTCTGGAAACACCATATATTTT. It specifies CASSLARVPLYSGNTIYF. The full variable domain, in which reference TRBV11-2 and TRBJ1-3 provide the parts outside the CDR3, is EAGVAQSPRYKIIEKRQSVAFWCNPISGHATLYWYQQILGQGPKLLIQFQNNGVVDDSQLPKDRFSAERLKGVDSTLKIQPAKLEDSAVYLCASSLARVPLYSGNTIYFGEGSWLTVV.

The V and J genes are TRBV5-1 and TRBJ2-2, with 7 nucleotides matching TRBD2. The CDR3 runs to 17 residues. V was clipped by 0 bases and J by 0 bases; unmatched bases: 5. Germline values: CDR1 SGHRS, CDR2 YFSETQ. CDR3 in DNA: TGCGCCAGCAGCTTGGGTTTTGCGGGGGCGAACACCGGGGAGCTGTTTTTT. The encoded protein is CASSLGFAGANTGELFF.

The chain joins TRBV28 to TRBJ2-7; TRBD1 might be the D (6 bases). Germline V gene lookup returns CDR1 MDHEN and CDR2 SYDVKM. V lost 1 base and J lost 4, with 14 bases in between. The CDR3 spans 15 residues. CDR3 residues: CASSLSGADGYEQYF. CDR3 DNA sequence: TGTGCCAGCAGTTTATCAGGGGCGGATGGTTACGAGCAGTACTTC.

This clone has only one observation. The chain uses TRBV4-3 and TRBJ1-3; D call uncertain. Germline CDR1 reads LGHNA; CDR2 reads YSLEER. Trimming took off 1 base at V and 4 bases at J, with 8 bases between the two ends. The CDR3 has 14 residues. The CDR3: CASSQALRGNTIYF. The CDR3 region has the DNA TGCGCCAGCAGCCAAGCCCTCCGGGGAAACACCATATATTTT.

This clone showed up just once. CDR3 protein: CSALLGTAYNSPLHF. DNA for the CDR3: TGCAGCGCCCTACTCGGGACAGCCTATAATTCACCCCTCCACTTT. V usage is TRBV29-1 and J usage is TRBJ1-6, with 7 bases that match TRBD1. Unmatched junction bases numbered 8, after V lost 7 bases and J lost 2 bases. Germline assignment: CDR1 SQVTM and CDR2 ANQGSEA. The CDR3 sequence is 15 residues long.

The rearrangement links TRBV28 to TRBJ2-3, with D perhaps matching TRBD1 (5 bases). The CDR3 length is 12 residues. V dropped 5 bases and J dropped 7 bases, with 10 bases sitting between them. CDR1 MDHEN and CDR2 SYDVKM come from the germline V gene. DNA for the CDR3: TGTGCCAGCAGTCTCAGGGTTTATACGCAGTATTTT. Protein: CASSLRVYTQYF.

The chain couples TRBV9 to TRBJ2-2; 7 bases line up with TRBD2. From germline, CDR1 is SGDLS and CDR2 YYNGEE. CDR3 length: 14 amino acids. The V and J ends lost 0 bases and 4 bases, in that order; junction bases with no gene match: 0. For the CDR3, the DNA is TGTGCCAGCAGCGTAGGACTAGCCACCGGGGAGCTGTTTTTT. Translation: CASSVGLATGELFF. Together with reference TRBV9 and TRBJ2-2, the CDR3 gives the full variable domain: DSGVTQTPKHLITATGQRVTLRCSPRSGDLSVYWYQQSLDQGLQFLIQYYNGEERAKGNILERFSAQQFPDLHSELNLSSLELGDSALYFCASSVGLATGELFFGEGSRLTVL.

This sequence joins TRBV10-3 and TRBJ1-2; tentatively, D is TRBD1 (5 bases). Trimming left V 11 bases short and J 7 bases short, with 17 bases between. Germline CDR1 reads ENHRY; CDR2 reads SYGVKD. There are 12 residues in the CDR3. The CDR3 sequence: CAHGPAQGGYTF. The CDR3 DNA is TGTGCCCATGGGCCAGCCCAGGGTGGCTACACCTTC.

This clone has only a few counts. This rearrangement joins TRBV2 to TRBJ2-1; TRBD2 matches at 14 bases. The CDR3 spans 14 residues. Unmatched junction bases numbered 4, after V lost 6 bases and J lost 9 bases. Germline-derived CDR1 and CDR2 are SNHLY and FYNNEI. CDR3 region: CASRGTSGGGEQFF. The DNA of the CDR3 is TGTGCCAGCAGGGGGACTAGCGGGGGCGGTGAGCAGTTCTTC.

This chain uses TRBV2 with TRBJ2-3, with TRBD2 matching 15 bases. Losses at the gene ends were 9 bases for V and 3 bases for J; bases not matched to a gene: 22. Germline CDR1 is SNHLY and CDR2 is FYNNEI. The CDR3 totals 21 residues. The CDR3 sequence: CARIGVGLAGGMYCRTDTQYF. CDR3 in DNA: TGTGCCAGGATTGGGGTTGGACTAGCGGGAGGGATGTACTGTAGGACAGATACGCAGTATTTT.

This clone was seen a handful of times. The genes are TRBV3-1 (or the pseudogene TRBV3-2) and TRBJ1-2; TRBD1 aligns across 8 bases. This CDR3 is 16 amino acids long. V lost 4 bases, J lost 8 bases, and 15 bases stayed unmatched. In germline, CDR1 is LGHDT, CDR2 YNNKEL (reference sequence). DNA of the CDR3: TGTGCCAGCAGCCCGGTGGGACAGGTGAGGCCGCGAGGCTACACCTTC. It translates to CASSPVGQVRPRGYTF.

The chain employs TRBV5-4 and TRBJ2-3; D not certain. This CDR3 has 14 amino acids. Between the trimmed V and J ends, which lost 0 bases and 3 bases, there was a span of 8 bases. CDR1 and CDR2 from the germline V gene are SGHNT and YYREEE (reference sequence). For the CDR3, the DNA is TGTGCCAGCAGCTTGGTACAACAGACAGATACGCAGTATTTT. Translating it yields CASSLVQQTDTQYF.

The rearrangement links TRBV2 to TRBJ2-1; the D is unclear. This CDR3 spans 12 amino acids. V lost 5 bases and J 6 bases, leaving 8 bases between the germline ends. Germline V gene sequence: CDR1 SNHLY, CDR2 FYNNEI. This CDR3 reads CASSTLPNEQFF. The CDR3, as DNA: TGTGCCAGCAGTACATTACCCAATGAGCAGTTCTTC.

CDR3 amino acids: CASSLEPNNYGYTF. The CDR3 DNA reads TGTGCCAGCAGCTTAGAACCTAATAACTATGGCTACACCTTC. The V gene is TRBV7-2, the J gene TRBJ1-2, with D unclear. Germline V gene sequence: CDR1 SGHTA, CDR2 FQGNSA. The CDR3 is made up of 14 amino acids. Trimming took 1 base from V and 1 from J, leaving 7 bases between them. Full variable domain (missing parts from reference TRBV7-2 and TRBJ1-2): GAGVSQSPSNKVTEKGKDVELRCDPISGHTALYWYRQSLGQGLEFLIYFQGNSAPDKSGLPSDRFSAERTGGSVSTLTIQRTQQEDSAVYLCASSLEPNNYGYTFGSGTRLTVV.

The V and J genes are TRBV7-6 and TRBJ1-3, with TRBD1 matching over 9 bases. In germline, CDR1 is SGHVS, CDR2 FNYEAQ. The CDR3 has 18 amino acids. The trim removed 0 bases at V and 4 bases at J, leaving 10 bases unmatched. The CDR3 coding sequence is TGTGCCAGCAGCTTAGCAGTGGGGACCGGGACAGGGGGAAACACCATATATTTT. It encodes CASSLAVGTGTGGNTIYF.